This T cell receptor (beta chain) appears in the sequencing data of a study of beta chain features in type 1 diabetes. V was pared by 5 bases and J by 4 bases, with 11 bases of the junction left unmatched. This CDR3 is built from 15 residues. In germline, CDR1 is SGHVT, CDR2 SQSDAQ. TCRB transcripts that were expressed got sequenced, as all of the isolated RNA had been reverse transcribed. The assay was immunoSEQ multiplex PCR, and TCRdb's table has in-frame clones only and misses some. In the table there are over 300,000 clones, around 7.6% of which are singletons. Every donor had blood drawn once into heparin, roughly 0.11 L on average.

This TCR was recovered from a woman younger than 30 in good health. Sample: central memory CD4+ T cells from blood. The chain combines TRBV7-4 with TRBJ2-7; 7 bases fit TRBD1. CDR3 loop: CASSPRADRVYEQYF. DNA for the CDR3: TGTGCCAGCAGCCCTCGGGCCGACAGGGTTTACGAGCAGTACTTC.